These 10 T cell receptor beta chains originate from one sample sequenced in a study of cytomegalovirus exposure and HLA in healthy donors. Both 60 Vbeta primers and 13 Jbeta primers went into the PCR. Data came from immunoSEQ multiplex PCR; TCRdb stores just in-frame clones and leaves some out. The table includes about 120,000 clones, approximately 72% detected once. Material: PBMCs. Receptor source: a man younger than 30 in good health and CMV-seronegative.

This chain joins TRBV25-1 and TRBJ2-7; D is possibly TRBD1 (5 bases). The CDR3 has 10 residues. The V gene lost 10 bases and the J gene lost 2 bases, with 6 bases spanning the gap. The germline V gene encodes CDR1 MGHDK and CDR2 SYGVNS. CDR3 amino acids: CATGTYEQYF. In DNA form, the CDR3 reads TGTGCCACAGGGACCTACGAGCAGTACTTC.

The chain has TRBV4-2 and TRBJ1-1; perhaps TRBD1 as D (6 bases). The CDR3 loop spans 19 amino acids. Germline CDR1 is LGHNA and CDR2 is YNFKEQ. Trimming stripped 4 bases from V and 0 bases from J, with 24 bases between. CDR3 loop: CASSPERVRGGALNTEAFF. CDR3 DNA sequence: TGTGCCAGCAGCCCGGAGAGAGTGCGGGGGGGCGCCTTGAACACTGAAGCTTTCTTT.

This clone was detected a few times. This sequence joins TRBV13 and TRBJ2-7; D might be TRBD2 (6 bases). This CDR3 spans 13 amino acids. Germline values: CDR1 PRHDT, CDR2 FYEKMQ (reference sequence). Deletions cut 5 bases from V and 4 bases from J, with 12 bases between. This CDR3 reads CASSPGRGYEQYF. CDR3 bases: TGTGCCAGCAGCCCGGGCCGGGGGTACGAGCAGTACTTC. Using reference TRBV13 and TRBJ2-7 for the parts outside the CDR3, the full variable domain is AAGVIQSPRHLIKEKRETATLKCYPIPRHDTVYWYQQGPGQDPQFLISFYEKMQSDKGSIPDRFSAQQFSDYHSELNMSSLELGDSALYFCASSPGRGYEQYFGPGTRLTVT.

This clone was seen only a few times. The chain links TRBV7-9 to TRBJ1-2; weak D call: TRBD1 (5 bases). Germline V gene data show CDR1 as SEHNR and CDR2 as FQNEAQ (reference sequence). The CDR3 totals 14 residues. The V gene lost 5 bases and the J gene lost 6 bases, with 16 bases spanning the gap. The CDR3 DNA is TGTGCCAGCAGCACCCTCGGGCCCAGGGATGGCTACACCTTC. Encoded protein: CASSTLGPRDGYTF.

The chain couples TRBV5-6 to TRBJ2-2; a possible D gene is TRBD1 (7 bases). The V gene's germline CDR1 is SGHDT and CDR2 YYEEEE. The V end lost 8 bases, the J end lost 1 base, and 18 bases lay between the germline ends. This CDR3 contains 16 residues. As DNA, the CDR3 is TGTGCCAGTGGGGCCAGGGGGGTTGGGAACACCGGGGAGCTGTTTTTT. Encoded protein: CASGARGVGNTGELFF.

The chain has TRBV2 and TRBJ1-5; weak D call: TRBD1 (5 bases). This CDR3 region has 15 residues. Germline CDR1 and CDR2: SNHLY and FYNNEI. Trimming took off 1 base at V and 3 bases at J, with 10 bases between the two ends. The CDR3 spells CASSEDGAVNQPQHF. The CDR3 DNA sequence: TGTGCCAGCAGTGAAGATGGGGCCGTCAATCAGCCCCAGCATTTT.

This clone appeared a single time. The chain links TRBV6-1 to TRBJ1-1, with D possibly matching TRBD1 (6 bases). Germline V gives CDR1 MNHNS, CDR2 SASEGT. Trimming took off 8 bases at V and 5 bases at J, with 15 bases between the two ends. The CDR3 covers 13 residues. CDR3 in DNA: TGTGCCAGCTGCCTTAAGGGGGGGACTGAAGCTTTCTTT. Translating gives CASCLKGGTEAFF.

The chain is built from TRBV2 and TRBJ2-2; no clear D. This CDR3 is 11 amino acids long. The V and J ends lost 4 bases and 9 bases respectively, with 6 bases between them. Germline CDR1 SNHLY, CDR2 FYNNEI. For the CDR3, the DNA is TGTGCCAGCAGTGTATTTAGGGAGCTGTTTTTT. It encodes CASSVFRELFF.

A remark on this clone: Additional DNA sequences in this sample encode the identical CDR3. This rearrangement joins TRBV7-2 to TRBJ2-6; D not certain. Trimming took off 7 bases at V and 0 bases at J, with 13 bases between the two ends. The CDR3 length is 16 residues. CDR1 is SGHTA and CDR2 is FQGNSA in the germline V gene. CDR3 sequence (DNA): TGTGCCAGCAACTCAAGACGAGGCTCTGGGGCCAACGTCCTGACTTTC. Its protein product is CASNSRRGSGANVLTF. The entire variable domain, with the rest obtained from reference TRBV7-2 and TRBJ2-6, is as follows: GAGVSQSPSNKVTEKGKDVELRCDPISGHTALYWYRQSLGQGLEFLIYFQGNSAPDKSGLPSDRFSAERTGGSVSTLTIQRTQQEDSAVYLCASNSRRGSGANVLTFGAGSRLTVL.

The chain joins TRBV13 to TRBJ2-3, with 7 nucleotides matching TRBD2. Germline CDR1 is PRHDT and CDR2 is FYEKMQ (reference sequence). V was pared by 5 bases and J by 5 bases, with 13 bases of the junction left unmatched. The CDR3 has 16 residues. This chain's CDR3 is CASSTPESGIRDTQYF. DNA of the CDR3: TGTGCCAGCAGCACCCCGGAGAGCGGGATTCGAGATACGCAGTATTTT. The full variable domain, rest sourced from reference TRBV13 and TRBJ2-3, is AAGVIQSPRHLIKEKRETATLKCYPIPRHDTVYWYQQGPGQDPQFLISFYEKMQSDKGSIPDRFSAQQFSDYHSELNMSSLELGDSALYFCASSTPESGIRDTQYFGPGTRLTVL.